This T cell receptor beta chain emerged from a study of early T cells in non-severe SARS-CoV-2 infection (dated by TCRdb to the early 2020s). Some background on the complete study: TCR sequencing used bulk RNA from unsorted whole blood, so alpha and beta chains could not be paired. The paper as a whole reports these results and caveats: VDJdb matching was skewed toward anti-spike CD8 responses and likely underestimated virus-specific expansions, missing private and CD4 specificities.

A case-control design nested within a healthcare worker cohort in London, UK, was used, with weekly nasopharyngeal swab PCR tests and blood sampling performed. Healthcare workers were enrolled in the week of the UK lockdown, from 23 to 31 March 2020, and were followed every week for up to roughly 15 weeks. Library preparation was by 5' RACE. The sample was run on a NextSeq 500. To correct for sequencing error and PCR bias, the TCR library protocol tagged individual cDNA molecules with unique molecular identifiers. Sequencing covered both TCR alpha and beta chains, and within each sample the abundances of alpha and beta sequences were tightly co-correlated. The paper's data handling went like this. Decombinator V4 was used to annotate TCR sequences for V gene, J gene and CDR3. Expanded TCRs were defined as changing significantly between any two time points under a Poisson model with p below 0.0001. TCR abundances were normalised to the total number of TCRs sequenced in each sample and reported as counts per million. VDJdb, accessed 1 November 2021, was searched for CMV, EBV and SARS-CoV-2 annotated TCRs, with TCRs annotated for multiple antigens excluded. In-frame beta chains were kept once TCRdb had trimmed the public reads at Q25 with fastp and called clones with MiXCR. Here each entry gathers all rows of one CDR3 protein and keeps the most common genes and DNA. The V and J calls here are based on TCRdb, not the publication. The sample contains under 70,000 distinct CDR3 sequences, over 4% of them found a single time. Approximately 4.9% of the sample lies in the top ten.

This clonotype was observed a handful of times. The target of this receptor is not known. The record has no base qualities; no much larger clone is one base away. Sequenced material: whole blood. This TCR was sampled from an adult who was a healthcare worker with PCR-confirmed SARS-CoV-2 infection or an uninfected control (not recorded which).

The CDR3 reads CASSAVSPRNTGELFF. DNA sequence: TGCGCCAGCAGTGCTGTAAGCCCTCGGAACACCGGGGAGCTGTTTTTT. Here the chain combines TRBV10-2 and TRBJ2-2, with the D gene uncertain. The CDR3, from cysteine to phenylalanine, totals 16 residues. Only CDR3 DNA remains: 48 bases, in frame from the first base. For CDR1 and CDR2, the germline V gene lists WSHSY and SAAADI. The V and J ends are trimmed by 4 bases and 1 base, leaving 13 bases between them.